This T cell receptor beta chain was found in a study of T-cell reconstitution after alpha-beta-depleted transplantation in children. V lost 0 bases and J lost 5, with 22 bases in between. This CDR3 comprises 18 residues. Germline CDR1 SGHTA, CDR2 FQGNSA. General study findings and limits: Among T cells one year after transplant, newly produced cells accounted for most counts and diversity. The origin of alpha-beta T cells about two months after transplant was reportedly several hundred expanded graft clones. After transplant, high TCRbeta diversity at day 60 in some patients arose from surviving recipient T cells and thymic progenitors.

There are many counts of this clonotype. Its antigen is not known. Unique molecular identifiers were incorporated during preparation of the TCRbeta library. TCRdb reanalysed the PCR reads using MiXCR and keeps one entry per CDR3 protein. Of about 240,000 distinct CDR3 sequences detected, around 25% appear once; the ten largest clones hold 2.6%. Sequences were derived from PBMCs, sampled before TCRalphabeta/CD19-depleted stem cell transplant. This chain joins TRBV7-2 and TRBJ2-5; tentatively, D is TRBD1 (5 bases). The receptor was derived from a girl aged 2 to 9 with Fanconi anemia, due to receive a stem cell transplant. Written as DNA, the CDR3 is TGTGCCAGCAGCTTAGCGTTAGGAGTGGGTGGGGCGCGTGAGACCCAGTACTTC. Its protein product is CASSLALGVGGARETQYF.